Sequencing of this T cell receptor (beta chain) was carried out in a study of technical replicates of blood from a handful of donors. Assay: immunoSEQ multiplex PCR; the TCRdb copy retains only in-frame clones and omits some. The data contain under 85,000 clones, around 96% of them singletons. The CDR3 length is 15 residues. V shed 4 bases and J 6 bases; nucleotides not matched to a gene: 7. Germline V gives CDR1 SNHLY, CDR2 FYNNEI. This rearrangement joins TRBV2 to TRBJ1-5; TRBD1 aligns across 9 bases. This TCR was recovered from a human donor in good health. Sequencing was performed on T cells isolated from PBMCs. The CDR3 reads CASSAYTGGFQPQHF. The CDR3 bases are TGTGCCAGCAGTGCCTACACAGGGGGCTTTCAGCCCCAGCATTTT.